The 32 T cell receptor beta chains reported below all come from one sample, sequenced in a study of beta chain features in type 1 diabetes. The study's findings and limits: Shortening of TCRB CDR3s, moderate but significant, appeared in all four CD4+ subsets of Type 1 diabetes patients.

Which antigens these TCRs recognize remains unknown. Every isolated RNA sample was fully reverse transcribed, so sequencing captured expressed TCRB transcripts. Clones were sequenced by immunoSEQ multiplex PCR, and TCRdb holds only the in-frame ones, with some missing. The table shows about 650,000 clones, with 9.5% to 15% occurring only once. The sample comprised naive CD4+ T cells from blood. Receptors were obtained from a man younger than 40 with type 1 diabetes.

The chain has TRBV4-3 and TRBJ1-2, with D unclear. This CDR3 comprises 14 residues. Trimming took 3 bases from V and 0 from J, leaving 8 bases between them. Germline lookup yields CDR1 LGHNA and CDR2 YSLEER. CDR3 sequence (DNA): TGCGCCAGCAGCCATACCACCGCTAACTATGGCTACACCTTC. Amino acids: CASSHTTANYGYTF.

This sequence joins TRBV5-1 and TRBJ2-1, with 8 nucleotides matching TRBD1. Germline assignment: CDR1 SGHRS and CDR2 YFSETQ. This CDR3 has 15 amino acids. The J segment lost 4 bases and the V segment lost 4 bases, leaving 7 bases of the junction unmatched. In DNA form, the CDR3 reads TGCGCCAGCAGCCATGGACAGGGCTCTTACAATGAGCAGTTCTTC. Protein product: CASSHGQGSYNEQFF.

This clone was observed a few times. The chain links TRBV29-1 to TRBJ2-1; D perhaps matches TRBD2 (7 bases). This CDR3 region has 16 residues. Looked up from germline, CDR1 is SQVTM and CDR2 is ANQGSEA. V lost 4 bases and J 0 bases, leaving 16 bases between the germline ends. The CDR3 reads CSVAGRGANSYNEQFF. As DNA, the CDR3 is TGCAGCGTTGCGGGGAGGGGGGCAAACTCCTACAATGAGCAGTTCTTC.

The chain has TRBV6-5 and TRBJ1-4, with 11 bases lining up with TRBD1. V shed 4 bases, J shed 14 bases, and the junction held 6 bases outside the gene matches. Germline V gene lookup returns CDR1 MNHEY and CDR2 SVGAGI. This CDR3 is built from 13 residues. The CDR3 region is CASSSGQGGGLFF. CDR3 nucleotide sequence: TGTGCCAGCAGTTCGGGACAGGGGGGAGGTCTGTTTTTT.

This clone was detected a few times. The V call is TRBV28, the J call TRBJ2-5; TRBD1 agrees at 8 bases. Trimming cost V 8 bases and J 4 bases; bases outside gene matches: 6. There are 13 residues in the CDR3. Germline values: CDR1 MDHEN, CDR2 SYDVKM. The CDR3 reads CASGTGSGETQYF. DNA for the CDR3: TGTGCCAGCGGGACAGGCTCAGGAGAGACCCAGTACTTC. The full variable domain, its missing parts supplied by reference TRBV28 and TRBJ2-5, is DVKVTQSSRYLVKRTGEKVFLECVQDMDHENMFWYRQDPGLGLRLIYFSYDVKMKEKGDIPEGYSVSREKKERFSLILESASTNQTSMYLCASGTGSGETQYFGPGTRLLVL.

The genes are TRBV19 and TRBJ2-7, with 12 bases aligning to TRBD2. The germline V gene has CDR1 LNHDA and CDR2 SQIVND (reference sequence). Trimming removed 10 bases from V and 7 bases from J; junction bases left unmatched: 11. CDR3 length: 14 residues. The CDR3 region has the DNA TGTGCCACCCGACTAGCGGGGGCCCCTCGGGAGCAGTACTTC. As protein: CATRLAGAPREQYF.

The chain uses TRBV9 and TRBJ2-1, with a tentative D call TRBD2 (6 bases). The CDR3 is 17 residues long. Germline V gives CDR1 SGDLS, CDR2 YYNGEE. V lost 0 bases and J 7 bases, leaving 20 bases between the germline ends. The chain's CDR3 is CASSVAPLTFGGNEQFF. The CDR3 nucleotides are TGTGCCAGCAGCGTAGCCCCCCTAACATTTGGAGGGAATGAGCAGTTCTTC.

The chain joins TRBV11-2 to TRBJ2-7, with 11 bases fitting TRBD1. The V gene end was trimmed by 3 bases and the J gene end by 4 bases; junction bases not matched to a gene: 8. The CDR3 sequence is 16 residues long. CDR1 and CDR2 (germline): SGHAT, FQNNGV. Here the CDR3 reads CASSLHRDRGSYEQYF. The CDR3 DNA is TGTGCCAGCAGCTTGCACCGGGACAGGGGGTCTTACGAGCAGTACTTC.

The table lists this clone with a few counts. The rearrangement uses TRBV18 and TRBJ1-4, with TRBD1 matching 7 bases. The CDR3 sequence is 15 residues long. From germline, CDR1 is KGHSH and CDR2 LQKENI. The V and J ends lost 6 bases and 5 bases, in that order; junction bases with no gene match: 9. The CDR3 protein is CASSASGTENEKLFF. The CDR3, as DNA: TGTGCCAGCTCCGCATCAGGGACAGAGAATGAAAAACTGTTTTTT.

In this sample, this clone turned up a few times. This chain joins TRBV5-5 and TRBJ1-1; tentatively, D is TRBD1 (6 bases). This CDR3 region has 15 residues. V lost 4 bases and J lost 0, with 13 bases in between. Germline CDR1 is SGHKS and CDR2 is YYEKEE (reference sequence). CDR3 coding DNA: TGTGCCAGCAGCATAGGACAGAACCTGAACACTGAAGCTTTCTTT. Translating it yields CASSIGQNLNTEAFF.

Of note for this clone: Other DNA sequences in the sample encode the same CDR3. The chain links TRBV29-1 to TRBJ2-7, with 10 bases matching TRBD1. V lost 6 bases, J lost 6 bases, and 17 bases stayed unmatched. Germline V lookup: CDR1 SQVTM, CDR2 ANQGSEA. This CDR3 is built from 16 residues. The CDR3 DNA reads TGCAGCGTCCTAAACCCCGGGACAGGGGAAGATGGCGAGCAGTACTTC. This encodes CSVLNPGTGEDGEQYF.

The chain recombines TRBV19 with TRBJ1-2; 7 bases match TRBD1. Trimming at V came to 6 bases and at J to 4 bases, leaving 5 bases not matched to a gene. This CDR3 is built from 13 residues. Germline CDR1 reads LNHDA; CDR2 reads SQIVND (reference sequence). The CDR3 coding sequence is TGTGCCAGTAGCTACGGACAGGTCTATGGCTACACCTTC. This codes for CASSYGQVYGYTF. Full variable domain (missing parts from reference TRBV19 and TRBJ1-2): DGGITQSPKYLFRKEGQNVTLSCEQNLNHDAMYWYRQDPGQGLRLIYYSQIVNDFQKGDIAEGYSVSREKKESFPLTVTSAQKNPTAFYLCASSYGQVYGYTFGSGTRLTVV.

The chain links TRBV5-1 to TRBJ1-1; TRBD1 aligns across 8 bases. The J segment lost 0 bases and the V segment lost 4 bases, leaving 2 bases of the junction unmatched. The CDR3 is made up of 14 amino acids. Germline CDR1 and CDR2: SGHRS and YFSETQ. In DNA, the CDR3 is TGCGCCAGCAGCCCGACAGGGGTGAACACTGAAGCTTTCTTT. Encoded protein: CASSPTGVNTEAFF.

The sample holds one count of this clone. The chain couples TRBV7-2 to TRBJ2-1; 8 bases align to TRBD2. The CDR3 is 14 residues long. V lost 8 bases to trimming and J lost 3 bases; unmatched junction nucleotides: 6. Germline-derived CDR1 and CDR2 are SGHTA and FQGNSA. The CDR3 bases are TGTGCCAGCCAGAGCGGGGGCCACTACAATGAGCAGTTCTTC. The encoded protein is CASQSGGHYNEQFF. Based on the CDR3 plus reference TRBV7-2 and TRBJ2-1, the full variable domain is GAGVSQSPSNKVTEKGKDVELRCDPISGHTALYWYRQSLGQGLEFLIYFQGNSAPDKSGLPSDRFSAERTGGSVSTLTIQRTQQEDSAVYLCASQSGGHYNEQFFGPGTRLTVL.

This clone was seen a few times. CDR3: CASSPSRDYGYTF. CDR3 DNA: TGTGCCAGCTCGCCCTCCCGCGACTATGGCTACACCTTC. The chain recombines TRBV18 with TRBJ1-2; D remains ambiguous. Germline values: CDR1 KGHSH, CDR2 LQKENI. V was pared by 6 bases and J by 3 bases, with 11 bases between. The length of the CDR3 is 13 residues.

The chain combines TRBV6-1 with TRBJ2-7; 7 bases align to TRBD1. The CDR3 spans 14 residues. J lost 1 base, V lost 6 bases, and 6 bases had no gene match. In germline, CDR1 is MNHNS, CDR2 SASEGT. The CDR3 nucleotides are TGTGCCAGCAGCCCGACAGGGATGTCCTACGAGCAGTACTTC. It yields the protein CASSPTGMSYEQYF.

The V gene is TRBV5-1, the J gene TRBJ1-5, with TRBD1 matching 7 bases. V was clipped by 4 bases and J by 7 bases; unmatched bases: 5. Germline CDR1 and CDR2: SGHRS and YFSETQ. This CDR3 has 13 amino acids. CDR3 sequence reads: CASSPQGEQPQHF. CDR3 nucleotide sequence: TGCGCCAGCAGCCCCCAGGGGGAGCAGCCCCAGCATTTT.

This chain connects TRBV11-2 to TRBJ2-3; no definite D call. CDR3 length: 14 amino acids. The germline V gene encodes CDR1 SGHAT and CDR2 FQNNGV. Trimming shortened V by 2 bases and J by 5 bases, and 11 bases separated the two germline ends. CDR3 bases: TGTGCCAGCAGCTTACGAGCAGATAAAGATACGCAGTATTTT. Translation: CASSLRADKDTQYF.

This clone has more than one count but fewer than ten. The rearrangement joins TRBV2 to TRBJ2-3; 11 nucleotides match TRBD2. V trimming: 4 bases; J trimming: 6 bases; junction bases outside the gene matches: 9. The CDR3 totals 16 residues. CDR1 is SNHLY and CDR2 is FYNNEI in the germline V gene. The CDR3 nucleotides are TGTGCCAGCAGTGCAGGTAGCGGGGGGGCCGAGGATACGCAGTATTTT. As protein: CASSAGSGGAEDTQYF.

This CDR3 reads CASSENRGDTDTQYF. CDR3 in DNA: TGCGCCAGCAGCGAGAACAGGGGAGACACAGATACGCAGTATTTT. The chain links TRBV4-3 to TRBJ2-3; 7 nucleotides match TRBD1. The ends lost 5 bases at V and 2 bases at J; junction bases unmatched: 7. Germline V gene data show CDR1 as LGHNA and CDR2 as YSLEER. The CDR3 is 15 amino acids.

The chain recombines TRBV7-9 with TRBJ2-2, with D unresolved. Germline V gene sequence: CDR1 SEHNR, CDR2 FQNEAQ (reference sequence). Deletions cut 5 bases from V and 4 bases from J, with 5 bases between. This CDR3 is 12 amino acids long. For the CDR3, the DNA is TGTGCCAGCAGCCGGCCCACCGGGGAGCTGTTTTTT. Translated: CASSRPTGELFF.

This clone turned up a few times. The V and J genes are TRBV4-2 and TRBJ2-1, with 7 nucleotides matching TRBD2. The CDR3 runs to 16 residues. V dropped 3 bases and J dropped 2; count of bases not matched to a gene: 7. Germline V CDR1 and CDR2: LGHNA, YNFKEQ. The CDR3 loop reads CASSQDARGAYNEQFF. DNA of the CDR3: TGTGCCAGCAGCCAGGACGCTCGGGGGGCCTACAATGAGCAGTTCTTC.

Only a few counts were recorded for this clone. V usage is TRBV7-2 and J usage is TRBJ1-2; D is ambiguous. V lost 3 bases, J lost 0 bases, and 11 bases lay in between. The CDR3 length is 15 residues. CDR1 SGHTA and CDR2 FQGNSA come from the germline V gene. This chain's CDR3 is CASSFAYSTNYGYTF. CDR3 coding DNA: TGTGCCAGCAGCTTCGCTTACTCGACTAACTATGGCTACACCTTC. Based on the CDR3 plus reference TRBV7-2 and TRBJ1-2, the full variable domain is GAGVSQSPSNKVTEKGKDVELRCDPISGHTALYWYRQSLGQGLEFLIYFQGNSAPDKSGLPSDRFSAERTGGSVSTLTIQRTQQEDSAVYLCASSFAYSTNYGYTFGSGTRLTVV.

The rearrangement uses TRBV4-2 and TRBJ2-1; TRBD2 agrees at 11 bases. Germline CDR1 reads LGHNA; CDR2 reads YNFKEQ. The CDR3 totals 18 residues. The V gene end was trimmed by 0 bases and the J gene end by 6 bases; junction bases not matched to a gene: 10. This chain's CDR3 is CASSQDTTSGGLLNEQFF. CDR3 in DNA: TGTGCCAGCAGCCAAGATACAACTAGCGGGGGCCTTCTCAATGAGCAGTTCTTC.

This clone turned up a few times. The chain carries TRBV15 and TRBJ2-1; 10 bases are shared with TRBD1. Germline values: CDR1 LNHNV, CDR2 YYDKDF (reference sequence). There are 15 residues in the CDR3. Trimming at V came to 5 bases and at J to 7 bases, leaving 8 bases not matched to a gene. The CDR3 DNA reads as TGTGCCACCAGCGTCGACAGGGGGCATAGGAATGAGCAGTTCTTC. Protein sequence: CATSVDRGHRNEQFF.

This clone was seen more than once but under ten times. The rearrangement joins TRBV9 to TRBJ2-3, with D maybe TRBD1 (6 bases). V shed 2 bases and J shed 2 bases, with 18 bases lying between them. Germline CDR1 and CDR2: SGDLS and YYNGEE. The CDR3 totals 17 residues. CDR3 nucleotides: TGTGCCAGCAGCGTCTCCCTCGACAGGTCCCCCACAGATACGCAGTATTTT. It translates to CASSVSLDRSPTDTQYF.

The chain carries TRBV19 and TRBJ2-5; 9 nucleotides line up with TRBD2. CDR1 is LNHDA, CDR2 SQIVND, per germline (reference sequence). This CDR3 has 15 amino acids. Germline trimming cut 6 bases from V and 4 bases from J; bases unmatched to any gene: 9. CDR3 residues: CASSPLAGLAETQYF. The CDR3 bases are TGTGCCAGTAGCCCGCTAGCGGGGTTGGCAGAGACCCAGTACTTC.

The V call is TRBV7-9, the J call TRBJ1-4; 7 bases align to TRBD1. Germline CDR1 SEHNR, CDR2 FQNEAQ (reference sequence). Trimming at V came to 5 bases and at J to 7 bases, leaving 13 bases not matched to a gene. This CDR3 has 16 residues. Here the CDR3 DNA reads TGTGCCAGCAGCCTCGATGAGACAGGGACCGGTGAAAAACTGTTTTTT. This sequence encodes CASSLDETGTGEKLFF.

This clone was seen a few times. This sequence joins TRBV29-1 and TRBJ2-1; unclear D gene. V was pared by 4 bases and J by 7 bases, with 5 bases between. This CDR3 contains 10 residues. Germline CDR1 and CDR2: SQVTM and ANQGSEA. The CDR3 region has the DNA TGCAGCGTTGGCGGTAATGAGCAGTTCTTC. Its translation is CSVGGNEQFF.

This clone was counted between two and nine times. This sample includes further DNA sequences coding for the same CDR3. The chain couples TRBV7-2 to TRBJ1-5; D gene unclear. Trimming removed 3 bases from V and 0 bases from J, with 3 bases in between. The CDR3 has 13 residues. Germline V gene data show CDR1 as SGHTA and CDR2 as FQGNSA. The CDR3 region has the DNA TGTGCCAGCAGCTTGAATAGCAATCAGCCCCAGCATTTT. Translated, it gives CASSLNSNQPQHF. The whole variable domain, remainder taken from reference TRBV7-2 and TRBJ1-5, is GAGVSQSPSNKVTEKGKDVELRCDPISGHTALYWYRQSLGQGLEFLIYFQGNSAPDKSGLPSDRFSAERTGGSVSTLTIQRTQQEDSAVYLCASSLNSNQPQHFGDGTRLSIL.

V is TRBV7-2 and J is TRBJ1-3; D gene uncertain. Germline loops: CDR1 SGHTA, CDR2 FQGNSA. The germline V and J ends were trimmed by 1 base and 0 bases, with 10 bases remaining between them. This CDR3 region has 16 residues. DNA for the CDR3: TGTGCCAGCAGCTTAGAGGGCGGGCCCTCTGGAAACACCATATATTTT. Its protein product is CASSLEGGPSGNTIYF.

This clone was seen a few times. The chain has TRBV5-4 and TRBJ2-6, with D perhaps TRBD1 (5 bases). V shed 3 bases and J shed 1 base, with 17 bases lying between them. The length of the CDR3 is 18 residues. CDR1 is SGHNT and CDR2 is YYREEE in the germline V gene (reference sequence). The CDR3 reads CASSSSLFPGSGANVLTF. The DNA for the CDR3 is TGTGCCAGCAGCTCGAGCTTGTTTCCAGGGTCTGGGGCCAACGTCCTGACTTTC.